This TCR beta chain was recorded in a study of T cells in Graves' hyperthyroidism and ophthalmopathy. Study background: Before any treatment, at initial diagnosis, peripheral blood was collected. Overall study results and limits: Separating ophthalmopathy from stable hyperthyroidism was achieved by a 13 V-J model.

Remarks on this clonotype: Its target is not known.

Clinical symptoms, serum thyroxine, TRAb, thyroid ultrasound and orbital computed tomography established diagnosis. TCR beta CDR3 regions were amplified from RNA transcripts. Researchers ran a first-round RT-PCR on the TCR CDR3 using the HTBI primer set. TCRdb re-called the multiplex PCR reads with MiXCR, one entry per CDR3 protein. The sample consists of around 350,000 distinct CDR3 sequences, about a fifth of them appearing once. The sequence was collected from a woman younger than 35 with Graves' hyperthyroidism. The sample taken for sequencing was blood.

CDR3 DNA sequence: TGTGCCAGCGGACAGCATAGTCCCTACGAGCAGTACTTC. It codes for CASGQHSPYEQYF. The gene calls are TRBV6-1 and TRBJ2-7; tentative D call: TRBD1 (6 bases). The CDR3 is 13 amino acids. CDR1 is MNHNS, CDR2 SASEGT, per germline. V lost 8 bases, J lost 2 bases, and 13 bases lay in between.